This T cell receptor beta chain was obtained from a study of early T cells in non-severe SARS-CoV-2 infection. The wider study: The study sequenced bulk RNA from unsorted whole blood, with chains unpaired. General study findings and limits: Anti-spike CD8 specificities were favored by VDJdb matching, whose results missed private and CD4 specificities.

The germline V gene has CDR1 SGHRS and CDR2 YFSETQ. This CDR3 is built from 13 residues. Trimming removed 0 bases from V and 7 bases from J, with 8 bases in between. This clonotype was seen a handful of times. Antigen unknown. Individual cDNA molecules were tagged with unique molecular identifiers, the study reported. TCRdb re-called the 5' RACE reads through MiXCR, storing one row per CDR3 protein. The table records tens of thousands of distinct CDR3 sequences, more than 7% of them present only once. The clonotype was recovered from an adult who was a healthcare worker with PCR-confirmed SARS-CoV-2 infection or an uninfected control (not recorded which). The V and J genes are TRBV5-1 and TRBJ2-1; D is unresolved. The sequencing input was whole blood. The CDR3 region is CASSLVPLNEQFF. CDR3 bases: TGCGCCAGCAGCTTGGTCCCCCTTAATGAGCAGTTCTTC.